These 3 T cell receptor beta chains were sequenced from one sample in a study of shared clonotypes between healthy human individuals. The assay was immunoSEQ multiplex PCR, and TCRdb's table has in-frame clones only and misses some. Seen here are over a million clones, approximately 98.5% observed once, and the top ten hold about 0.4%. Sequenced input: naive CD4+ T cells sorted from blood. Subset noted: CD45RA+ positively selected. Source of these receptors: a man aged 25 to 45 in good health.

V usage is TRBV5-8 and J usage is TRBJ2-1; D remains ambiguous. V lost 5 bases and J lost 5, with 5 bases in between. The CDR3 length is 11 residues. Germline V CDR1 and CDR2: SGHTS, YDEGEE. In DNA form, the CDR3 reads TGTGCCAGCAGTCGAAACAATGAGCAGTTCTTC. Its protein is CASSRNNEQFF.

The chain is built from TRBV7-9 and TRBJ2-2, with 14 bases identical to TRBD2. The CDR3 spans 17 residues. The germline CDR1 and CDR2 sequences are SEHNR and FQNEAQ (reference sequence). V shed 1 base and J 5 bases; nucleotides not matched to a gene: 3. Here the CDR3 DNA reads TGTGCCAGCAGCTTAGGGGGACTAGCGGGAGTTACCGGGGAGCTGTTTTTT. It is translated as CASSLGGLAGVTGELFF.

This sequence joins TRBV6-1 and TRBJ2-1, with 8 bases that match TRBD1. The length of the CDR3 is 14 residues. Germline CDR1 is MNHNS and CDR2 is SASEGT. Trimming removed 6 bases from V and 9 bases from J; junction bases left unmatched: 10. This chain's CDR3 is CASRGLTGTGEQFF. CDR3 sequence (DNA): TGTGCCAGCAGAGGACTCACCGGGACAGGTGAGCAGTTCTTC.